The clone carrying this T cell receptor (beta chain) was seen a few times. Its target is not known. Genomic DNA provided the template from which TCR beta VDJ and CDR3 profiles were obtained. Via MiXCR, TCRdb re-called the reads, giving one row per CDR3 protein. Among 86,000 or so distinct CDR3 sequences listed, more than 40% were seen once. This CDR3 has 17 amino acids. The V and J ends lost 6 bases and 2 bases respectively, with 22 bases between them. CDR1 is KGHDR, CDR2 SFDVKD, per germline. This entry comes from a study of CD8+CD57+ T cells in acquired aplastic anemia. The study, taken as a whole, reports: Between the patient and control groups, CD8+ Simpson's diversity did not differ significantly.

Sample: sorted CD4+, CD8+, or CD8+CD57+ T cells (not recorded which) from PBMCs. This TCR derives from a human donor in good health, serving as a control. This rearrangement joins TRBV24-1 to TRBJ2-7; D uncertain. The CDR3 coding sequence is TGTGCCACCAGTTCATCGGTGGTGGCAGACCCTACCTACGAGCAGTACTTC. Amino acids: CATSSSVVADPTYEQYF.